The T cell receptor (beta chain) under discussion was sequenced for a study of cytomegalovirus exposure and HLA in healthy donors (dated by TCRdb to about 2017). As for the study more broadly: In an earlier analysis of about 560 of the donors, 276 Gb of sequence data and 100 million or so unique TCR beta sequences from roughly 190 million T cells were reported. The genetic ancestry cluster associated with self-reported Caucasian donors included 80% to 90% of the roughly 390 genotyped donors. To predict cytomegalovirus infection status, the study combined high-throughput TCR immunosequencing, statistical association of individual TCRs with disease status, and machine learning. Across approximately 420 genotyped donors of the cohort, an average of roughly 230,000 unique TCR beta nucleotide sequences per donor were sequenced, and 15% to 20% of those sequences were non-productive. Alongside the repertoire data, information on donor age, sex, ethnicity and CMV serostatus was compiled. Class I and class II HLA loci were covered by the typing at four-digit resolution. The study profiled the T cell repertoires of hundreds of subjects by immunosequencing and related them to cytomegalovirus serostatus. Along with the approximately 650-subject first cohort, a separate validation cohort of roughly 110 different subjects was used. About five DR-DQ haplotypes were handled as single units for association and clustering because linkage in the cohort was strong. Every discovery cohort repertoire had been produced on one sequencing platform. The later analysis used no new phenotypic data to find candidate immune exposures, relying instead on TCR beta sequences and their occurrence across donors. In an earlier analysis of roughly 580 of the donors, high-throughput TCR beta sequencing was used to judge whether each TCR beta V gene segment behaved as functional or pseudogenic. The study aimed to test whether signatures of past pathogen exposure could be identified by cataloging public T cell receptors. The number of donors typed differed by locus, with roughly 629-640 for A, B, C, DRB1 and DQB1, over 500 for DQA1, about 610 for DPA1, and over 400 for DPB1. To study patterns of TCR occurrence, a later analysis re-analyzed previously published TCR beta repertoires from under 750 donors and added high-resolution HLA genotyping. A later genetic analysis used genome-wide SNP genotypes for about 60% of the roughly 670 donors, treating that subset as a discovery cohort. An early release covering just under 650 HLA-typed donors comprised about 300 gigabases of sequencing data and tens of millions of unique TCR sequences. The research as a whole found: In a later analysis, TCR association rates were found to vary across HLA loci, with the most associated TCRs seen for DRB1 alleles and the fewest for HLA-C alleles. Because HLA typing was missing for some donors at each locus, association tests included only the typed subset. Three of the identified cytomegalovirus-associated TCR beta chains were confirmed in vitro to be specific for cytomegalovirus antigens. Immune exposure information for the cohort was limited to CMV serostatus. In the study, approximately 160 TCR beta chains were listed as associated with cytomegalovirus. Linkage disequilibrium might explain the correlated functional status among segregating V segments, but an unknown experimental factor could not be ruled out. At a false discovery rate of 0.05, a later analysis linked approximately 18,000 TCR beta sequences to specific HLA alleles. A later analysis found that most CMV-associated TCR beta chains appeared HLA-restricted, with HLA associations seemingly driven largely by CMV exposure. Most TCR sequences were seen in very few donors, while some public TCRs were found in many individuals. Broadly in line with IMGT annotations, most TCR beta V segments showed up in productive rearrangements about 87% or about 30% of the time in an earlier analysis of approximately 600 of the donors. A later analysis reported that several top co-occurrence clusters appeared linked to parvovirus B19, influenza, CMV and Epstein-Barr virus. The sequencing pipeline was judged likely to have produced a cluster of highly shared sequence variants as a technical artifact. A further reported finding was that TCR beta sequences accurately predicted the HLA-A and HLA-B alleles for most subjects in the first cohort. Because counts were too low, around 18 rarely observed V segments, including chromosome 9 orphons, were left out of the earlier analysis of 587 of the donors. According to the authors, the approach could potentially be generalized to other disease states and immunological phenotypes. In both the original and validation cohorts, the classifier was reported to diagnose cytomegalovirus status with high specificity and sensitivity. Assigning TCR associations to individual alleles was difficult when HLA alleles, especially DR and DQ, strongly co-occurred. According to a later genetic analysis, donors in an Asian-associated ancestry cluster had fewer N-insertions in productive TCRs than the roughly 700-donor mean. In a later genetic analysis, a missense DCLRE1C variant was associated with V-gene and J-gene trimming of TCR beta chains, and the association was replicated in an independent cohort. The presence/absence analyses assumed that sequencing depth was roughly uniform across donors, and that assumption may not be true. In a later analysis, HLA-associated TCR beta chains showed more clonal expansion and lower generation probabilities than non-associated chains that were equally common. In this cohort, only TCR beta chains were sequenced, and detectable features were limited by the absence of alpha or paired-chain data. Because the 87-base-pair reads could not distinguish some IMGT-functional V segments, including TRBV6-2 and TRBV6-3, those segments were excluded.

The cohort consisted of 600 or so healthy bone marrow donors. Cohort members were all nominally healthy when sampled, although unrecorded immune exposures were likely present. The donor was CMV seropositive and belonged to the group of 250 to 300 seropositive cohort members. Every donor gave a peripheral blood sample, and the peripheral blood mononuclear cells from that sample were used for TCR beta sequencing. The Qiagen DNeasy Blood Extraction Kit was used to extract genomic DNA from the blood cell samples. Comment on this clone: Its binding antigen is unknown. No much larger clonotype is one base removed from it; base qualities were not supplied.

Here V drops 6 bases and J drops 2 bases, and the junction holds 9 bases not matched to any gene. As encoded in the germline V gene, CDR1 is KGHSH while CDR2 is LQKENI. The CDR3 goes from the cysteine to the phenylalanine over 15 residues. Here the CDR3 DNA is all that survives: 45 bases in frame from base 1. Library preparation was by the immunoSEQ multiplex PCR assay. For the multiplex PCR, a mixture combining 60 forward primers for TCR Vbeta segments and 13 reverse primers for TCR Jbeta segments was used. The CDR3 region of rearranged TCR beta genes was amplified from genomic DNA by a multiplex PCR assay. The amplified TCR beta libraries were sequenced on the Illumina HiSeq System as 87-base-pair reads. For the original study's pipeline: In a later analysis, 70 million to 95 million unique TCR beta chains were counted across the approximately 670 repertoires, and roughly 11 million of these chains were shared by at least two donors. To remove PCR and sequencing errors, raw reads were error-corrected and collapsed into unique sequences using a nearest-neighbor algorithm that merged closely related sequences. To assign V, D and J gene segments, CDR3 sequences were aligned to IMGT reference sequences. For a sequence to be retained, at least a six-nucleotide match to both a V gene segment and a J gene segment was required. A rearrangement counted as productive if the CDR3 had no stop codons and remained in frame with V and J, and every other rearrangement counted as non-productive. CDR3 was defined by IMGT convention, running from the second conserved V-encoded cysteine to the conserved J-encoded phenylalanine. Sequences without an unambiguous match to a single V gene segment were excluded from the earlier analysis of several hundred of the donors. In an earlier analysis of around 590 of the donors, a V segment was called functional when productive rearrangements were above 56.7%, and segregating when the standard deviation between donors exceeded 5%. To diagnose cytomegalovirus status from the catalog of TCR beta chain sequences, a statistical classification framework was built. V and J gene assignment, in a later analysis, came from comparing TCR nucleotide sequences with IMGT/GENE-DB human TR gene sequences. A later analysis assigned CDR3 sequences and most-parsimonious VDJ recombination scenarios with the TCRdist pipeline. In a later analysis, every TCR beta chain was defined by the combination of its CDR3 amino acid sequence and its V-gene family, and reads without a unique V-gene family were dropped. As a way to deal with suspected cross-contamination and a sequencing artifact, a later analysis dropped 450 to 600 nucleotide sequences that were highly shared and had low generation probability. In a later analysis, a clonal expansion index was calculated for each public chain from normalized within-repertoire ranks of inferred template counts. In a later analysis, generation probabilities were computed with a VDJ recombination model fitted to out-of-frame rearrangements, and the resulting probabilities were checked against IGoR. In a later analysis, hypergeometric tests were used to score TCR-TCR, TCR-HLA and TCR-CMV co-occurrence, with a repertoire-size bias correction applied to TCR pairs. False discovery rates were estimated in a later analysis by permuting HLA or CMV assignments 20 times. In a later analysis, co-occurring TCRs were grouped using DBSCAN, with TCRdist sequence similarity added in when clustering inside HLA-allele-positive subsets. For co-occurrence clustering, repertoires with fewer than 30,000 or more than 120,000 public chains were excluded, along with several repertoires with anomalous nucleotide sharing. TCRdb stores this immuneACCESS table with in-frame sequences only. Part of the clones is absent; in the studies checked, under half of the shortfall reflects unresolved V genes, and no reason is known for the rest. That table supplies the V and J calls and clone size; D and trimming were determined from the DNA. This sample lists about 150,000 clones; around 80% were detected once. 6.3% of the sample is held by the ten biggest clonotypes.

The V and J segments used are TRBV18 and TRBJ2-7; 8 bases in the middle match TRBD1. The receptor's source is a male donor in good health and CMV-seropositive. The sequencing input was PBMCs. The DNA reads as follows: TGTGCCAGCTCCCGCACCGGGACAGGACCCTACGAGCAGTACTTC. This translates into CASSRTGTGPYEQYF.